This T cell receptor (beta chain) was identified in a study of cytomegalovirus exposure and HLA in healthy donors. Overall study results and limits: The finding came from a later analysis; first-cohort TCR clusters tended to co-occur in the approximately 120 validation repertoires. The study found most TCR sequences rare, yet found some public TCRs in many donors.

Profiled with immunoSEQ multiplex PCR; TCRdb holds only in-frame clones, not every one. In the table there are around 200,000 clones, roughly 80% of which are singletons. This CDR3 is 13 amino acids long. The V gene lost 3 bases and the J gene lost 4 bases, with 10 bases spanning the gap. Germline-derived CDR1 and CDR2 are SGHAT and FQNNGV. In the case of this clone: Its target is not known.

The rearrangement links TRBV11-2 to TRBJ2-7; no clear D. This receptor was obtained from a woman aged 18-29 years in good health and CMV-seropositive. The sequenced sample consisted of PBMCs. The CDR3, as DNA: TGTGCCAGCAGCTTCCCCCCCAATTACGAGCAGTACTTC. It codes for CASSFPPNYEQYF. The variable domain in full, completed from reference TRBV11-2 and TRBJ2-7, reads EAGVAQSPRYKIIEKRQSVAFWCNPISGHATLYWYQQILGQGPKLLIQFQNNGVVDDSQLPKDRFSAERLKGVDSTLKIQPAKLEDSAVYLCASSFPPNYEQYFGPGTRLTVT.